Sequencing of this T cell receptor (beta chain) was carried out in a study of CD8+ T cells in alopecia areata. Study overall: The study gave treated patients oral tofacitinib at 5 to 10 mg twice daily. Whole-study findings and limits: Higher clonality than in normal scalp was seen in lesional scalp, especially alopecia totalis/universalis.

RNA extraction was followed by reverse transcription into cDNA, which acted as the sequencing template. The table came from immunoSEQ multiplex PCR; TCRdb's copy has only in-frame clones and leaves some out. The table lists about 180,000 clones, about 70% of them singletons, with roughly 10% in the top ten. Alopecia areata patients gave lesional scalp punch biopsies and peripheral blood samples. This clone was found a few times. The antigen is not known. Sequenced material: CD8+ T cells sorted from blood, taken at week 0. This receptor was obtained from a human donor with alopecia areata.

CDR3 region: CASSLVGVNQPQHF. CDR3 DNA: TGTGCCAGCAGCTTGGTGGGGGTCAATCAGCCCCAGCATTTT. The rearrangement uses TRBV7-9 and TRBJ1-5, with D possibly being TRBD1 (5 bases). Germline CDR1 reads SEHNR; CDR2 reads FQNEAQ (reference sequence). V shed 3 bases and J shed 3 bases, with 9 bases lying between them. The CDR3 has 14 residues.